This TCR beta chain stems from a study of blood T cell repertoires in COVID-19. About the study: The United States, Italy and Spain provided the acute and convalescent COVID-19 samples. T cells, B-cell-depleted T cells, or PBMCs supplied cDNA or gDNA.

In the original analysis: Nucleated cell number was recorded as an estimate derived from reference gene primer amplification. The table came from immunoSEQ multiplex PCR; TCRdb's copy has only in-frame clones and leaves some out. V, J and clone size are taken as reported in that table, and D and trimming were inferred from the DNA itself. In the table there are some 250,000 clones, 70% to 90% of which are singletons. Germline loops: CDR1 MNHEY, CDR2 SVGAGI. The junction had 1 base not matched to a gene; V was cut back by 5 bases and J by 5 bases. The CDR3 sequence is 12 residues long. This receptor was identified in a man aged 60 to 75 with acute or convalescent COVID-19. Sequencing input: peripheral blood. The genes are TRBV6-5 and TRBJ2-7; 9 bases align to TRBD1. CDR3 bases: TGTGCCAGCAGTCGGACAGGGGACGAGCAGTACTTC. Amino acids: CASSRTGDEQYF.